The clone carrying this T cell receptor (beta chain) has a single count. The data derive from a study of long-term antiretroviral therapy in people with HIV. The authors ran the immunoSEQ assay, v3.0, at survey level. Using immunoSEQ multiplex PCR, the repertoire was profiled, and TCRdb retains in-frame clones only, with some absent. There are 8,000 to 10,000 clones in the sample; 75% to 85% occur only once, and roughly a sixth lies in the top ten. This CDR3 contains 19 residues. Trimming took 0 bases from V and 1 from J; bases not matched to a gene: 10. Germline lookup yields CDR1 SGHNT and CDR2 YYREEE (reference sequence).

The V and J genes are TRBV5-4 and TRBJ2-4; 10 nucleotides match TRBD2. The TCR originated in a man in his forties with HIV. The sample was unsorted PBMCs, taken 0.7 years after starting antiretroviral therapy. As DNA, the CDR3 is TGTGCCAGCAGCTTGGGTCAGCGGGAGGGGAGTAGGGCCAAAAACATTCAGTACTTC. Protein: CASSLGQREGSRAKNIQYF.